These 28 T cell receptor beta chains were sequenced from one sample in a study of blood T cell repertoires in COVID-19. Measured with immunoSEQ multiplex PCR; TCRdb has only the in-frame clones, and not every one. The data contain 85,000 to 120,000 clones, more than 90% of them seen just once; the ten biggest clones take up 1.9%. Material for sequencing was peripheral blood. The receptors here all came from a woman aged 45-65 years with COVID-19, enrolled during active disease.

V usage is TRBV5-1 and J usage is TRBJ2-1; TRBD2 agrees at 9 bases. The germline CDR1 and CDR2 sequences are SGHRS and YFSETQ. The CDR3 is 15 residues long. The trim removed 2 bases at V and 6 bases at J, leaving 6 bases unmatched. The CDR3 reads CASSFGLAGSNEQFF. The DNA of the CDR3 is TGCGCCAGCAGCTTCGGGCTAGCGGGGAGCAATGAGCAGTTCTTC.

The genes are TRBV4-3 and TRBJ1-5; possible D gene TRBD1, 5 bases. Germline V gives CDR1 LGHNA, CDR2 YSLEER. The CDR3 is 14 residues long. Trimming cost V 0 bases and J 6 bases, with 9 bases left between them. The CDR3 sequence: CASSQDPRGQPQHF. In DNA form, the CDR3 reads TGCGCCAGCAGCCAAGATCCTAGGGGTCAGCCCCAGCATTTT.

The chain combines TRBV5-1 with TRBJ1-1; D call uncertain. The CDR3 spans 13 residues. The V end lost 0 bases, the J end lost 8 bases, and 11 bases lay between the germline ends. Germline CDR1 and CDR2: SGHRS and YFSETQ. Here the CDR3 reads CASSLDRVKEAFF. CDR3 bases: TGCGCCAGCAGCTTGGACAGAGTGAAAGAAGCTTTCTTT. The variable domain in full, completed from reference TRBV5-1 and TRBJ1-1, reads KAGVTQTPRYLIKTRGQQVTLSCSPISGHRSVSWYQQTPGQGLQFLFEYFSETQRNKGNFPGRFSGRQFSNSRSEMNVSTLELGDSALYLCASSLDRVKEAFFGQGTRLTVV.

The V and J genes are TRBV7-2 and TRBJ1-3; D is unresolved. The length of the CDR3 is 16 residues. V shed 5 bases and J shed 0 bases, with 14 bases lying between them. CDR1 and CDR2 (germline): SGHTA, FQGNSA. The CDR3 DNA reads TGTGCCAGCAGCCTAAAACTTCCGAGCTCTGGAAACACCATATATTTT. It specifies CASSLKLPSSGNTIYF.

This clone is a singleton in its sample. This chain joins TRBV11-2 and TRBJ2-2, with D possibly being TRBD2 (5 bases). V was pared by 1 base and J by 4 bases, with 7 bases between. The length of the CDR3 is 14 residues. Germline V gene sequence: CDR1 SGHAT, CDR2 FQNNGV. As DNA, the CDR3 is TGTGCCAGCAGCTTAGTCCGGGGCACCGGGGAGCTGTTTTTT. It specifies CASSLVRGTGELFF.

V gene TRBV30 combines with J gene TRBJ1-1; 9 positions agree with TRBD1. The CDR3 is made up of 13 amino acids. Germline CDR1 GTSNPN, CDR2 SVGIG (reference sequence). The trim removed 1 base at V and 11 bases at J, leaving 8 bases unmatched. CDR3 region: CAWSGTGDRAAFF. The CDR3 DNA reads as TGTGCCTGGAGTGGGACAGGGGACAGGGCTGCTTTCTTT.

The chain recombines TRBV7-9 with TRBJ2-3; tentative D call: TRBD1 (6 bases). Germline CDR1 and CDR2: SEHNR and FQNEAQ (reference sequence). The CDR3 is 15 residues long. Trimming removed 2 bases at V and 4 bases at J, with 13 bases between. CDR3 nucleotide sequence: TGTGCCAGCAGCTTACTGGCAGGGGCGGCAGATACGCAGTATTTT. Translating gives CASSLLAGAADTQYF.

This clone has only a few counts. V is TRBV5-1 and J is TRBJ2-1, with TRBD2 matching 7 bases. Germline V gene sequence: CDR1 SGHRS, CDR2 YFSETQ. With 1 base clipped from V and 2 bases from J, the junction kept 3 bases outside the gene matches. The CDR3 has 15 residues. The CDR3 sequence is CASSLSAGAYNEQFF. The DNA for the CDR3 is TGCGCCAGCAGCTTGTCCGCGGGGGCCTACAATGAGCAGTTCTTC.

The chain carries TRBV29-1 and TRBJ1-2; 8 nucleotides align to TRBD1. CDR1 SQVTM and CDR2 ANQGSEA come from the germline V gene. V lost 6 bases, J lost 7 bases, and 13 bases stayed unmatched. The CDR3 consists of 14 residues. The CDR3 loop is CSVLDRAVSGGYTF. For the CDR3, the DNA is TGCAGCGTCCTGGACAGGGCGGTTTCGGGTGGCTACACCTTC.

This chain connects TRBV2 to TRBJ1-4, with D possibly being TRBD1 (6 bases). V lost 1 base and J lost 5, with 11 bases in between. There are 15 residues in the CDR3. Germline CDR1 is SNHLY and CDR2 is FYNNEI. The CDR3 nucleotides read TGTGCCAGCAGTGAAGAGGACAGAGTGAATGAAAAACTGTTTTTT. Protein product: CASSEEDRVNEKLFF. The entire variable domain, with the rest obtained from reference TRBV2 and TRBJ1-4, is as follows: EPEVTQTPSHQVTQMGQEVILRCVPISNHLYFYWYRQILGQKVEFLVSFYNNEISEKSEIFDDQFSVERPDGSNFTLKIRSTKLEDSAMYFCASSEEDRVNEKLFFGSGTQLSVL.

The chain uses TRBV28 and TRBJ1-5, with D unresolved. V dropped 2 bases and J dropped 5 bases, with 13 bases sitting between them. There are 15 residues in the CDR3. Germline-derived CDR1 and CDR2 are MDHEN and SYDVKM. The CDR3 reads CASSLVFGGDQPQHF. DNA for the CDR3: TGTGCCAGCAGTTTAGTTTTCGGAGGAGATCAGCCCCAGCATTTT.

The V and J genes are TRBV6-5 and TRBJ2-3, with a weak D call TRBD1 (6 bases). Trimming pared 2 bases from V and 2 bases from J, leaving 14 bases between. CDR1 and CDR2 (germline): MNHEY, SVGAGI. The CDR3 runs to 16 residues. The CDR3 DNA is TGTGCCAGCAGTTACCCTATGGACAGACACACAGATACGCAGTATTTT. Its protein is CASSYPMDRHTDTQYF.

The gene calls are TRBV11-3 and TRBJ2-1, with D unclear. This CDR3 has 13 residues. Germline lookup yields CDR1 SGHNT and CDR2 YENEEA. V lost 9 bases and J lost 5, with 14 bases in between. The CDR3 region has the DNA TGTGCCAGTTCAGACTCAATCAACAATGAGCAGTTCTTC. It translates to CASSDSINNEQFF.

This chain links TRBV15 with TRBJ1-1; D may be TRBD1 (5 bases). The ends were cut back, 2 bases at V and 8 bases at J, with 12 bases in the middle. There are 13 residues in the CDR3. CDR1 and CDR2 from the germline V gene are LNHNV and YYDKDF (reference sequence). The CDR3 sequence: CATSRKNRHEAFF. CDR3 nucleotide sequence: TGTGCCACCAGCAGAAAAAACAGGCACGAAGCTTTCTTT.

The chain recombines TRBV30 with TRBJ2-3; 9 bases fit TRBD1. J was trimmed by 5 bases and V by 2 bases; bases with no gene match: 8. Germline CDR1 and CDR2: GTSNPN and SVGIG (reference sequence). This CDR3 spans 15 amino acids. CDR3 region: CAWSTGTGILDTQYF. CDR3 nucleotides: TGTGCCTGGAGTACCGGGACAGGGATTCTAGATACGCAGTATTTT. The full variable domain, completed using reference TRBV30 and TRBJ2-3, is SQTIHQWPATLVQPVGSPLSLECTVEGTSNPNLYWYRQAAGRGLQLLFYSVGIGQISSEVPQNLSASRPQDRQFILSSKKLLLSDSGFYLCAWSTGTGILDTQYFGPGTRLTVL.

The chain employs TRBV24-1 and TRBJ2-3, with D tentatively TRBD2 (7 bases). V shed 5 bases and J shed 6 bases, with 14 bases lying between them. CDR1 is KGHDR, CDR2 SFDVKD, per germline. This CDR3 region has 14 residues. DNA for the CDR3: TGTGCCACCAGTGGCGGGGGCCTAGAGGATACGCAGTATTTT. Amino acids: CATSGGGLEDTQYF.

J is TRBJ1-3 and V is TRBV29-1, with a possible D match to TRBD1 (6 bases). Germline V lookup: CDR1 SQVTM, CDR2 ANQGSEA. Trimming left V 5 bases short and J 3 bases short, with 8 bases between. The CDR3 consists of 12 residues. The CDR3 DNA reads as TGCAGCGTTTTGGACAGTGGAAACACCATATATTTT. As protein: CSVLDSGNTIYF.

The chain has TRBV11-2 and TRBJ2-5; TRBD1 is a possible D gene (7 bases). The CDR3 contains 15 residues. V was trimmed by 4 bases and J by 9 bases, leaving 21 bases between them. Germline V lookup: CDR1 SGHAT, CDR2 FQNNGV. For the CDR3, the DNA is TGTGCCAGCAGCTCGATACACAGGGGCCCGGGGGCCCAGTACTTC. Its translation is CASSSIHRGPGAQYF.

The V and J genes are TRBV19 and TRBJ1-2, with 10 bases aligning to TRBD1. Germline lookup yields CDR1 LNHDA and CDR2 SQIVND (reference sequence). CDR3 length: 15 residues. The junction had 7 bases not matched to a gene; V was cut back by 5 bases and J by 4 bases. The DNA of the CDR3 is TGTGCCAGTAGTCCGGGACAGGGGTCTATCTATGGCTACACCTTC. It specifies CASSPGQGSIYGYTF. Variable domain in full (rest from reference TRBV19 and TRBJ1-2): DGGITQSPKYLFRKEGQNVTLSCEQNLNHDAMYWYRQDPGQGLRLIYYSQIVNDFQKGDIAEGYSVSREKKESFPLTVTSAQKNPTAFYLCASSPGQGSIYGYTFGSGTRLTVV.

This chain joins TRBV6-5 and TRBJ1-2; TRBD1 aligns across 7 bases. V gave up 5 bases and J gave up 8 bases; unmatched junction bases: 11. The CDR3 covers 14 residues. CDR1 is MNHEY and CDR2 is SVGAGI in the germline V gene. This chain's CDR3 is CASSLDRASWGYTF. The DNA for the CDR3 is TGTGCCAGCAGTCTCGACAGGGCGTCTTGGGGCTACACCTTC.

The chain links TRBV19 to TRBJ1-4, with D unresolved. Per germline, CDR1 LNHDA and CDR2 SQIVND (reference sequence). Trimming left V 6 bases short and J 8 bases short, with 16 bases between. The CDR3 runs 14 residues. CDR3: CASRNGRSAEKLFF. CDR3 sequence (DNA): TGTGCCAGTAGAAATGGCCGATCTGCCGAAAAACTGTTTTTT.

This rearrangement joins TRBV15 to TRBJ2-1; 7 nucleotides line up with TRBD1. This CDR3 region has 15 residues. V lost 0 bases to trimming and J lost 6 bases; unmatched junction nucleotides: 5. CDR1 and CDR2 from the germline V gene are LNHNV and YYDKDF (reference sequence). CDR3 residues: CATSRDRGGSNEQFF. Here the CDR3 DNA reads TGTGCCACCAGCAGAGATAGAGGGGGCTCCAATGAGCAGTTCTTC.

V is TRBV19 and J is TRBJ1-5; 7 bases map to TRBD1. V was clipped by 6 bases and J by 1 base; unmatched bases: 6. This CDR3 contains 15 residues. The germline gives CDR1 LNHDA, CDR2 SQIVND (reference sequence). The CDR3 spells CASRHNRGSNQPQHF. In DNA form, the CDR3 reads TGTGCCAGTAGGCATAACAGGGGAAGCAATCAGCCCCAGCATTTT.

The rearrangement uses TRBV6-6 and TRBJ2-6; the match to TRBD1 covers 9 bases. The CDR3 spans 16 residues. With V trimmed by 6 bases and J by 3 bases, 6 bases remained unmatched. The germline V gene has CDR1 MNHNY and CDR2 SVGAGI (reference sequence). The CDR3 reads CASRGQGQSGANVLTF. As DNA, the CDR3 is TGTGCCAGCAGAGGACAGGGGCAAAGTGGGGCCAACGTCCTGACTTTC.

The V and J genes are TRBV27 and TRBJ1-1; TRBD1 matches 8 bases. The CDR3 extends over 14 amino acids. Germline CDR1 reads MNHEY; CDR2 reads SMNVEV (reference sequence). After removal of 9 bases from V and 4 bases from J, the junction contained 10 bases not matched to a gene. The CDR3, as DNA: TGTGCCAGTCTCGCGGCAGGGGGCGGCACTGAAGCTTTCTTT. Translation: CASLAAGGGTEAFF.

The chain employs TRBV10-3 and TRBJ2-5, with 8 nucleotides matching TRBD1. V lost 3 bases, J lost 5 bases, and 14 bases stayed unmatched. From germline, CDR1 is ENHRY and CDR2 SYGVKD. This CDR3 has 17 residues. The CDR3 here is CAISELDRVKGTETQYF. The CDR3 DNA sequence: TGTGCCATCAGTGAATTGGACAGGGTCAAGGGAACGGAGACCCAGTACTTC.

V is TRBV2 and J is TRBJ2-3; 12 bases agree with TRBD2. Germline V CDR1 and CDR2: SNHLY, FYNNEI. The CDR3 totals 16 residues. Germline trimming cut 10 bases from V and 5 bases from J; bases unmatched to any gene: 13. This CDR3 reads CAKRLAGADLVDTQYF. The CDR3 nucleotides read TGTGCCAAACGACTAGCGGGGGCGGACCTTGTAGATACGCAGTATTTT.

The V and J genes are TRBV27 and TRBJ1-4; D might be TRBD1 (5 bases). The CDR3 loop spans 13 amino acids. The germline V and J ends were trimmed by 5 bases and 7 bases, with 11 bases remaining between them. Looked up from germline, CDR1 is MNHEY and CDR2 is SMNVEV (reference sequence). CDR3 sequence: CASSRREGEKLFF. CDR3 sequence (DNA): TGTGCCAGCAGTCGCAGGGAAGGTGAAAAACTGTTTTTT.